A single sample gave rise to the 4 T cell receptor beta chains below, sequenced in a study of breast tumors, draining lymph nodes, adjacent tissues (dated by TCRdb to 2016 to 2017). Library prep was done by multiplex PCR. TCRdb lists the instrument as Illumina HiSeq 2000. TCRdb passed the public sequencing reads through fastp at Q25 and MiXCR, retaining productive beta sequences. When rows share a CDR3 protein, they turn into one entry using the most common DNA and genes. This sample lists around 20,000 distinct CDR3 sequences; less than 40% were detected once. The leading ten clones occupy around 10% of the sample. The source material was breast tumor tissue. All receptors derive from a female donor with breast cancer. Some clones in this sample may be carry-over from other donors' samples.

A remark on this clonotype: Since no conserved phenylalanine or tryptophan closes the CDR3, a read error is the likely cause. The rearrangement uses TRBV6-2 or TRBV6-3 and TRBJ2-1; D is uncertain. CDR3 length: 11 residues. Germline CDR1 reads MNHEY; CDR2 reads SVGEGT. Written as DNA, the CDR3 is TGCGCCAGCAGTTACCCGAATGAGCAGTTCCTC. Amino acids: CASSYPNEQFL.

This clonotype showed up many times. V and J are TRBV29-1 and TRBJ2-7; D possibly corresponds to TRBD2 (6 bases). CDR3 length: 15 amino acids. The germline CDR1 and CDR2 sequences are SQVTM and ANQGSEA. V shed 7 bases and J shed 2 bases, with 21 bases lying between them. The CDR3 protein is CSALGMGGHTYEQYF. The DNA of the CDR3 is TGCAGCGCCCTCGGAATGGGAGGCCATACCTACGAGCAGTACTTC.

This clonotype was detected ten times or more. The rearrangement joins TRBV7-2 to TRBJ2-3; 8 positions match TRBD1. From germline, CDR1 is SGHTA and CDR2 FQGNSA. The CDR3 covers 14 residues. Trimming at V came to 4 bases and at J to 6 bases, leaving 6 bases not matched to a gene. The DNA of the CDR3 is TGTGCCAGCAGCTCGACAGGGGTCAGGGATACGCAGTATTTT. This translates into CASSSTGVRDTQYF.

This clonotype appeared many times. V and J are TRBV12-5 and TRBJ2-1; 9 bases map to TRBD1. The ends lost 1 base at V and 5 bases at J; junction bases unmatched: 6. This CDR3 region has 16 residues. Germline CDR1 and CDR2: LGHNT and FRNRAP. The CDR3 spells CASGLATGTGNNEQFF. The CDR3 DNA is TGTGCTAGTGGTTTGGCAACCGGGACAGGGAACAATGAGCAGTTCTTC. Full variable domain (remainder filled in from reference TRBV12-5 and TRBJ2-1): DARVTQTPRHKVTEMGQEVTMRCQPILGHNTVFWYRQTMMQGLELLAYFRNRAPLDDSGMPKDRFSAEMPDATLATLKIQPSEPRDSAVYFCASGLATGTGNNEQFFGPGTRLTVL.